Listed here are 32 T cell receptor beta chains from one sample, sequenced in a study of CD8+ T cells in alopecia areata. The treatment is: oral pan-JAK inhibitor, 5-10 mg twice daily. TCR sequencing used cDNA made by reverse transcription of extracted RNA. Measured with immunoSEQ multiplex PCR; TCRdb has only the in-frame clones, and not every one. Here the sample spans approximately 150,000 clones, around 59% being singletons. The input for sequencing was CD4+ T cells sorted from blood, taken at week 24, from a patient treated with tofacitinib. These receptors came from a human donor with alopecia areata.

This chain uses TRBV27 with TRBJ2-7, with D possibly matching TRBD2 (6 bases). V lost 2 bases, J lost 2 bases, and 10 bases lay in between. Germline CDR1 reads MNHEY; CDR2 reads SMNVEV (reference sequence). CDR3 size: 14 residues. CDR3 sequence: CASSLAGWTYEQYF. The CDR3 bases are TGTGCCAGCAGTTTAGCGGGGTGGACCTACGAGCAGTACTTC.

The rearrangement uses TRBV30 and TRBJ1-1, with a possible D match to TRBD1 (6 bases). Trimming took off 8 bases at V and 10 bases at J, with 20 bases between the two ends. The CDR3 contains 12 residues. Germline lookup yields CDR1 GTSNPN and CDR2 SVGIG (reference sequence). CDR3 loop: CAQKGGAVGAFF. The CDR3 nucleotides are TGTGCCCAAAAGGGGGGCGCGGTGGGAGCTTTCTTT.

The chain links TRBV2 to TRBJ2-6; TRBD1 is a possible D gene (5 bases). The CDR3 spans 15 residues. V dropped 2 bases and J dropped 2 bases, with 7 bases sitting between them. Germline assignment: CDR1 SNHLY and CDR2 FYNNEI. The CDR3 reads CASSEIGAGANVLTF. The DNA of the CDR3 is TGTGCCAGCAGTGAAATAGGGGCTGGGGCCAACGTCCTGACTTTC.

This chain connects TRBV5-1 to TRBJ2-2; weak D call: TRBD1 (5 bases). V was pared by 0 bases and J by 1 base, with 7 bases between. Germline lookup yields CDR1 SGHRS and CDR2 YFSETQ. This CDR3 spans 15 amino acids. The CDR3 spells CASSLEGENTGELFF. The CDR3 DNA reads TGCGCCAGCAGCTTGGAAGGGGAGAACACCGGGGAGCTGTTTTTT.

This clone was picked up one time. The V call is TRBV6-6, the J call TRBJ2-3, with 11 bases fitting TRBD2. CDR1 MNHNY and CDR2 SVGAGI come from the germline V gene (reference sequence). This CDR3 region has 16 residues. V trimming: 6 bases; J trimming: 4 bases; junction bases outside the gene matches: 9. CDR3 bases: TGTGCCAGCAGCTTAGCGGGGGGGACCCTCTCAGATACGCAGTATTTT. Translation: CASSLAGGTLSDTQYF.

This clone was found once. V is TRBV18 and J is TRBJ1-5, with D hard to call. The ends were cut back, 4 bases at V and 0 bases at J, with 10 bases in the middle. From germline, CDR1 is KGHSH and CDR2 LQKENI. This CDR3 is 15 amino acids long. CDR3 region: CASSLAPDSNQPQHF. The CDR3 DNA sequence: TGTGCCAGCTCACTGGCGCCGGATAGCAATCAGCCCCAGCATTTT.

V is TRBV30 and J is TRBJ2-7; D unclear. Trimming took 0 bases from V and 5 from J, leaving 11 bases between them. Germline V gives CDR1 GTSNPN, CDR2 SVGIG (reference sequence). The CDR3 totals 13 residues. CDR3 sequence reads: CAWSVGIANEQYF. DNA for the CDR3: TGTGCCTGGAGTGTAGGAATTGCGAACGAGCAGTACTTC.

This clone has only one observation. The chain couples TRBV7-8 to TRBJ1-1, with a possible D match to TRBD1 (5 bases). V gave up 5 bases and J gave up 3 bases, with 19 bases separating them. This CDR3 is built from 16 residues. CDR1 and CDR2 from the germline V gene are SGHVS and FQNEAQ. CDR3 sequence reads: CASSQALGGRHTEAFF. DNA for the CDR3: TGTGCCAGCAGCCAAGCATTGGGGGGGAGGCACACTGAAGCTTTCTTT.

This clone came up once. The gene calls are TRBV30 and TRBJ2-7, with 8 bases matching TRBD2. The CDR3 totals 12 residues. V was clipped by 5 bases and J by 3 bases; unmatched bases: 3. Germline CDR1 is GTSNPN and CDR2 is SVGIG (reference sequence). The CDR3 sequence: CAWSGGLYEQYF. DNA for the CDR3: TGTGCCTGGTCGGGAGGGCTCTACGAGCAGTACTTC.

The J gene is TRBJ2-7, the V gene TRBV5-1, with 9 bases identical to TRBD1. This CDR3 has 15 residues. V lost 4 bases to trimming and J lost 1 base; unmatched junction nucleotides: 6. The germline V gene has CDR1 SGHRS and CDR2 YFSETQ. The CDR3 here is CASSGDRELSYEQYF. Written as DNA, the CDR3 is TGCGCCAGCAGCGGGGACAGGGAGCTGTCCTACGAGCAGTACTTC.

This chain links TRBV13 with TRBJ2-5, with a tentative D call TRBD1 (6 bases). The V gene's germline CDR1 is PRHDT and CDR2 FYEKMQ (reference sequence). CDR3 size: 14 residues. V was clipped by 1 base and J by 6 bases, with 12 bases between them. The chain's CDR3 is CASSLDRVVQTQYF. CDR3 DNA: TGTGCCAGCAGCTTAGACAGGGTGGTACAGACCCAGTACTTC.

CDR3 DNA sequence: TGCAGCGTCCCCAGTTCCTACAATGAGCAGTTCTTC. Its protein product is CSVPSSYNEQFF. V is TRBV29-1 and J is TRBJ2-1; D remains unclear. The V end lost 6 bases, the J end lost 1 base, and 7 bases lay between the germline ends. The germline CDR1 and CDR2 sequences are SQVTM and ANQGSEA. The CDR3 length is 12 residues.

This rearrangement joins TRBV6-1 to TRBJ1-4; tentative D call: TRBD1 (5 bases). Germline lookup yields CDR1 MNHNS and CDR2 SASEGT. The CDR3 spans 17 residues. V lost 2 bases, J lost 0 bases, and 13 bases lay in between. The chain's CDR3 is CASSERRWGATNEKLFF. The CDR3 DNA sequence: TGTGCCAGCAGTGAACGGAGGTGGGGGGCAACTAATGAAAAACTGTTTTTT.

The table lists this clone with a few counts. The chain is built from TRBV5-6 and TRBJ2-7, with D perhaps TRBD2 (5 bases). CDR1 and CDR2 from the germline V gene are SGHDT and YYEEEE. The CDR3 runs to 13 residues. The V end was cut by 4 bases, the J end by 10 bases, with 18 bases between. The CDR3 DNA is TGTGCCAGCAGCGTGTCCGGGCCACGGGATCAGTACTTC. Protein: CASSVSGPRDQYF. Looking up the rest from reference TRBV5-6 and TRBJ2-7 gives the full variable domain: DAGVTQSPTHLIKTRGQQVTLRCSPKSGHDTVSWYQQALGQGPQFIFQYYEEEERQRGNFPDRFSGHQFPNYSSELNVNALLLGDSALYLCASSVSGPRDQYFGPGTRLTVT.

This clone came up a few times. V is TRBV30 and J is TRBJ1-1, with D tentatively TRBD1 (5 bases). The CDR3 runs to 13 residues. Germline CDR1 reads GTSNPN; CDR2 reads SVGIG (reference sequence). Trimming stripped 4 bases from V and 0 bases from J, with 9 bases between. The CDR3 sequence: CAWMGRVNTEAFF. CDR3 nucleotides: TGTGCCTGGATGGGCAGGGTGAACACTGAAGCTTTCTTT. Full variable domain (missing parts from reference TRBV30 and TRBJ1-1): SQTIHQWPATLVQPVGSPLSLECTVEGTSNPNLYWYRQAAGRGLQLLFYSVGIGQISSEVPQNLSASRPQDRQFILSSKKLLLSDSGFYLCAWMGRVNTEAFFGQGTRLTVV.

V is TRBV29-1 and J is TRBJ2-3; 7 bases line up with TRBD1. This CDR3 contains 13 residues. In germline, CDR1 is SQVTM, CDR2 ANQGSEA. V was clipped by 7 bases and J by 2 bases; unmatched bases: 6. Written as DNA, the CDR3 is TGCAGCGCAAGGGGGCGCAACACAGATACGCAGTATTTT. It is translated as CSARGRNTDTQYF.

The chain employs TRBV6-1 and TRBJ1-2; D gene uncertain. The length of the CDR3 is 14 residues. Trimming removed 8 bases at V and 3 bases at J, with 16 bases between. The germline CDR1 and CDR2 sequences are MNHNS and SASEGT. The CDR3 region has the DNA TGTGCCAGCTCTATTAGAGGAGACGACTATGGCTACACCTTC. Its translation is CASSIRGDDYGYTF.

This clone was seen only a few times. V gene TRBV11-2 combines with J gene TRBJ2-2; no clear D gene. The V end lost 3 bases, the J end lost 5 bases, and 13 bases lay between the germline ends. Looked up from germline, CDR1 is SGHAT and CDR2 is FQNNGV. CDR3 length: 15 amino acids. In DNA, the CDR3 is TGTGCCAGCAGCTTGGATAACTCAAAGACCGGGGAGCTGTTTTTT. It codes for CASSLDNSKTGELFF.

This clone was observed a single time. The genes are TRBV20-1 and TRBJ2-5; D gene ambiguous. The V end was cut by 5 bases, the J end by 3 bases, with 7 bases between. The CDR3 is made up of 11 amino acids. Germline CDR1 and CDR2: DFQATT and SNEGSKA (reference sequence). The CDR3 region has the DNA TGCAGTGCTGGGGATAAAGAGACCCAGTACTTC. Translating gives CSAGDKETQYF.

V and J are TRBV9 and TRBJ1-1; possible D gene TRBD1, 6 bases. V was trimmed by 3 bases and J by 11 bases, leaving 17 bases between them. CDR1 and CDR2 (germline): SGDLS, YYNGEE. The CDR3 has 13 residues. This CDR3 is CASSGPGQGLAFF. Here the CDR3 DNA reads TGTGCCAGCAGCGGGCCGGGACAAGGCCTCGCTTTCTTT.

This clone was counted between two and nine times. The same CDR3 also results from other DNA sequences found in this sample. The chain combines TRBV2 with TRBJ1-1; D is uncertain. Trimming took off 4 bases at V and 1 base at J, with 7 bases between the two ends. This CDR3 comprises 13 residues. Germline CDR1 SNHLY, CDR2 FYNNEI. CDR3 amino acids: CASSVGENTEAFF. CDR3 nucleotides: TGTGCCAGCAGTGTAGGCGAGAACACTGAAGCTTTCTTT.

This clone is a singleton in its sample. The chain combines TRBV10-3 with TRBJ2-5; D may be TRBD1 or TRBD2 (5 bases each). Between the trimmed V and J ends, which lost 10 bases and 5 bases, there was a span of 20 bases. The CDR3 totals 14 residues. Germline V lookup: CDR1 ENHRY, CDR2 SYGVKD. CDR3 in amino acids: CATGPSGQEETQYF. CDR3 DNA: TGTGCCACTGGACCTTCGGGGCAGGAGGAGACCCAGTACTTC.

This clone was counted a few times. V gene TRBV29-1 combines with J gene TRBJ2-1, with a possible D match to TRBD2 (7 bases). CDR1 is SQVTM and CDR2 is ANQGSEA in the germline V gene. This CDR3 comprises 15 residues. Trimming stripped 8 bases from V and 5 bases from J, with 22 bases between. Written as DNA, the CDR3 is TGCAGCACCCTCCCGGGGGGCAGGCCACACAATGAGCAGTTCTTC. Translating gives CSTLPGGRPHNEQFF.

V is TRBV15 and J is TRBJ2-2; no reliable D call. Germline values: CDR1 LNHNV, CDR2 YYDKDF (reference sequence). The V end was cut by 0 bases, the J end by 1 base, with 6 bases between. This CDR3 contains 15 residues. The CDR3 region is CATSREELNTGELFF. The CDR3 DNA reads TGTGCCACCAGCAGAGAGGAACTGAACACCGGGGAGCTGTTTTTT.

This clone has more than one count but fewer than ten. This rearrangement joins TRBV5-1 to TRBJ2-1, with 8 nucleotides matching TRBD1. Germline CDR1 reads SGHRS; CDR2 reads YFSETQ. V shed 3 bases, J shed 9 bases, and the junction held 14 bases outside the gene matches. CDR3 length: 16 residues. The CDR3 region has the DNA TGCGCCAGCAGCTCGGTCCTTAATTACAGGGGGAGTGAGCAGTTCTTC. Residues: CASSSVLNYRGSEQFF.

The chain joins TRBV29-1 to TRBJ2-7; the match to TRBD2 covers 7 bases. There are 12 residues in the CDR3. CDR1 is SQVTM and CDR2 is ANQGSEA in the germline V gene. After removal of 6 bases from V and 6 bases from J, the junction contained 8 bases not matched to a gene. In DNA, the CDR3 is TGCAGCGTGCGCACCTCGGGAGGCGAGCAGTACTTC. It encodes CSVRTSGGEQYF.

The chain is built from TRBV19 and TRBJ1-2; D gene ambiguous. The CDR3 has 11 amino acids. Per germline, CDR1 LNHDA and CDR2 SQIVND (reference sequence). Trimming took off 3 bases at V and 9 bases at J, with 8 bases between the two ends. The CDR3, as DNA: TGTGCCAGTAGTATGAACGGACGCTACACCTTC. Its protein product is CASSMNGRYTF.

The chain couples TRBV6-1 to TRBJ2-7; possibly TRBD1 for D (6 bases). Trimming stripped 11 bases from V and 2 bases from J, with 19 bases between. Per the germline V gene, CDR1 is MNHNS and CDR2 is SASEGT. The CDR3 runs to 14 residues. The CDR3 coding sequence is TGTGCCGGTCAAGGGGGTTCGACGGCCTACGAGCAGTACTTC. Amino acid sequence: CAGQGGSTAYEQYF.

The chain has TRBV5-4 and TRBJ2-7; D is uncertain. In germline, CDR1 is SGHNT, CDR2 YYREEE (reference sequence). V was shortened by 3 bases and J by 2 bases, with 15 bases between the two germline ends. CDR3 size: 15 residues. The CDR3: CASSSDAPLTYEQYF. The CDR3 region has the DNA TGTGCCAGCAGCTCCGATGCACCTCTGACCTACGAGCAGTACTTC.

This clone was seen a few times. This chain joins TRBV6-5 and TRBJ2-1; 11 nucleotides align to TRBD1. Germline V lookup: CDR1 MNHEY, CDR2 SVGAGI. The junction had 7 bases not matched to a gene; V was cut back by 7 bases and J by 8 bases. The CDR3 has 14 amino acids. This CDR3 reads CASTGTGGRDEQFF. The CDR3 DNA reads TGTGCCAGCACCGGGACAGGGGGTCGGGATGAGCAGTTCTTC.

This clone has just a few counts. This sequence joins TRBV23-1 and TRBJ2-5; D remains ambiguous. TRBV23-1 counts as an open reading frame of uncertain function. The CDR3 is 14 amino acids. V lost 2 bases and J 2 bases, leaving 9 bases between the germline ends. DNA for the CDR3: TGCGCCAGCAGTCAAGGGGATCGACAAGAGACCCAGTACTTC. It translates to CASSQGDRQETQYF.

This clone was detected only a few times. V usage is TRBV29-1 and J usage is TRBJ1-2; tentatively, D is TRBD1 (5 bases). The CDR3 loop spans 12 amino acids. Germline values: CDR1 SQVTM, CDR2 ANQGSEA. Trimming pared 1 base from V and 8 bases from J, leaving 11 bases between. The CDR3 loop reads CSVEAGFWGYTF. Written as DNA, the CDR3 is TGCAGCGTTGAAGCAGGGTTCTGGGGCTACACCTTC.